Following are 19 T cell receptor beta chains from one sample sequenced in a study of chemoradiotherapy in HPV16-positive cancers. Only in-frame clones appear in the TCRdb table, and some are missing; sequencing was by immunoSEQ multiplex PCR. The sample shows more than 25,000 clones, 93% of them seen only once. The sequencing here drew on blood, taken from a patient who underwent chemoradiotherapy. These receptors came from a human donor with HPV-associated anogenital cancer.

CDR3 sequence: CASSLEPQSSYNEQFF. CDR3 DNA sequence: TGTGCCAGCAGCTTAGAGCCTCAGAGCTCCTACAATGAGCAGTTCTTC. The V call is TRBV7-2, the J call TRBJ2-1; D unclear. In germline, CDR1 is SGHTA, CDR2 FQGNSA. There are 16 residues in the CDR3. Deletions cut 1 base from V and 0 bases from J, with 10 bases between.

The rearrangement links TRBV6-1 to TRBJ1-2; D possibly corresponds to TRBD1 (5 bases). Germline V gene lookup returns CDR1 MNHNS and CDR2 SASEGT. CDR3 size: 14 residues. The V gene lost 3 bases and the J gene lost 7 bases, with 15 bases spanning the gap. For the CDR3, the DNA is TGTGCCAGCAGTGAGGGGCGGCATAGAGGTGGCTACACCTTC. This translates into CASSEGRHRGGYTF.

This clone is judged medium-sized. The V gene is TRBV13, the J gene TRBJ1-3, with D unclear. CDR1 PRHDT and CDR2 FYEKMQ come from the germline V gene (reference sequence). The CDR3 covers 13 residues. Trimming removed 5 bases at V and 6 bases at J, with 11 bases between. This CDR3 is CASSGDRENTIYF. The CDR3 DNA follows: TGTGCCAGCAGCGGAGATCGGGAAAACACCATATATTTT.

This chain uses TRBV5-1 with TRBJ1-1, with D maybe TRBD1 (5 bases). CDR3 length: 13 residues. CDR1 and CDR2 (germline): SGHRS, YFSETQ. The V end lost 1 base, the J end lost 7 bases, and 11 bases lay between the germline ends. DNA of the CDR3: TGCGCCAGCAGCTTGCGGTCCGGGGGTGAAGCTTTCTTT. It yields the protein CASSLRSGGEAFF.

The chain joins TRBV2 to TRBJ2-1; D gene uncertain. Germline CDR1 and CDR2: SNHLY and FYNNEI. V was clipped by 10 bases and J by 5 bases, with 27 bases between them. There are 17 residues in the CDR3. The CDR3 coding sequence is TGTGCCACCCACTTTTCGGTTCACGGGCCCGAGGACAATGAGCAGTTCTTC. Its protein product is CATHFSVHGPEDNEQFF.

CDR3 DNA sequence: TGTGCCAGCTCACCACTCCCGATTATGAACACTGAAGCTTTCTTT. It yields the protein CASSPLPIMNTEAFF. The chain couples TRBV18 to TRBJ1-1; the D is unclear. This CDR3 region has 15 residues. V was clipped by 1 base and J by 0 bases, with 9 bases between them. Germline CDR1 and CDR2: KGHSH and LQKENI.

The chain carries TRBV7-9 and TRBJ1-6; no reliable D call. Trimming left V 2 bases short and J 5 bases short, with 10 bases between. Germline V gene sequence: CDR1 SEHNR, CDR2 FQNEAQ (reference sequence). The CDR3 sequence is 15 residues long. The chain's CDR3 is CASSLNPPDNSPLHF. DNA of the CDR3: TGTGCCAGCAGCTTAAACCCCCCGGATAATTCACCCCTCCACTTT. The full variable domain, completed using reference TRBV7-9 and TRBJ1-6, is DTGVSQNPRHKITKRGQNVTFRCDPISEHNRLYWYRQTLGQGPEFLTYFQNEAQLEKSRLLSDRFSAERPKGSFSTLEIQRTEQGDSAMYLCASSLNPPDNSPLHFGNGTRLTVT.

For this clone: Compared with germline, one end of the junction differs, possibly owing to a read error. The chain uses TRBV7-7 and TRBJ2-2; 7 bases are shared with TRBD1. The CDR3 has 14 residues. Per germline, CDR1 SSHAT and CDR2 FNYEAQ (reference sequence). The CDR3 sequence: CASSLARGTGELFF. CDR3 DNA sequence: TGTGCTAGCAGCTTAGCCAGGGGGACCGGGGAGCTGTTTTTT.

The chain joins TRBV15 to TRBJ1-5; D call uncertain. The ends were cut back, 0 bases at V and 2 bases at J, with 11 bases in the middle. The CDR3 extends over 16 amino acids. Per germline, CDR1 LNHNV and CDR2 YYDKDF (reference sequence). CDR3 DNA: TGTGCCACCAGCAGAGATCTGGGCAGCCGCAATCAGCCCCAGCATTTT. It is translated as CATSRDLGSRNQPQHF.

V gene TRBV10-3 combines with J gene TRBJ2-7; the D gene is possibly TRBD1 (6 bases). Germline V CDR1 and CDR2: ENHRY, SYGVKD. The V end was cut by 8 bases, the J end by 5 bases, with 10 bases between. CDR3 length: 11 residues. The CDR3 sequence: CAISQGNEQYF. CDR3 bases: TGTGCCATCTCACAGGGCAACGAGCAGTACTTC.

This clone has only one observation. The chain recombines TRBV19 with TRBJ2-3, with D possibly being TRBD1 (5 bases). CDR3 size: 15 residues. The germline V gene encodes CDR1 LNHDA and CDR2 SQIVND (reference sequence). V was shortened by 6 bases and J by 0 bases, with 13 bases between the two germline ends. CDR3 in amino acids: CASSQQALSTDTQYF. The CDR3 DNA is TGTGCCAGTAGCCAACAGGCCTTAAGCACAGATACGCAGTATTTT.

The chain carries TRBV27 and TRBJ2-2; TRBD1 matches 9 bases. CDR3 length: 15 amino acids. CDR1 and CDR2 (germline): MNHEY, SMNVEV (reference sequence). With 4 bases clipped from V and 5 bases from J, the junction kept 5 bases outside the gene matches. CDR3 in amino acids: CASSSLGTGTGELFF. The CDR3 DNA is TGTGCCAGCAGTTCCCTCGGGACAGGGACCGGGGAGCTGTTTTTT.

This chain links TRBV4-1 with TRBJ2-3; TRBD1 agrees at 7 bases. The CDR3 extends over 16 amino acids. V trimming: 0 bases; J trimming: 5 bases; junction bases outside the gene matches: 8. Germline lookup yields CDR1 MGHRA and CDR2 YSYEKL. The CDR3 loop is CASSQDGTVEGDTQYF. The CDR3 DNA is TGCGCCAGCAGCCAAGACGGGACAGTAGAGGGAGATACGCAGTATTTT.

V and J are TRBV28 and TRBJ1-1; D not resolved. The CDR3 consists of 12 residues. The V gene's germline CDR1 is MDHEN and CDR2 SYDVKM. V was clipped by 5 bases and J by 1 base, with 5 bases between them. CDR3 in amino acids: CASSGSNTEAFF. The CDR3 nucleotides read TGTGCCAGCAGTGGTTCGAACACTGAAGCTTTCTTT.

The CDR3 spells CASSIMKTSRHEKLFF. CDR3 bases: TGTGCCAGTAGTATAATGAAGACCTCCCGCCATGAAAAACTGTTTTTT. This chain joins TRBV19 and TRBJ1-4, with unresolved D. The CDR3 contains 16 residues. Germline CDR1 LNHDA, CDR2 SQIVND (reference sequence). V was cut by 2 bases and J by 6 bases, with 16 bases left in between.

This sequence joins TRBV5-4 and TRBJ2-5; perhaps TRBD1 as D (6 bases). The DNA end is more similar to TRBJ2-7, so the J call may be wrong. Germline V gives CDR1 SGHNT, CDR2 YYREEE (reference sequence). CDR3 length: 14 amino acids. The CDR3 sequence is CASSFRGPGGEQYF. The CDR3 nucleotides read TGTGCCAGCAGCTTCAGGGGCCCCGGCGGCGAGCAGTACTTC.

This chain links TRBV7-2 with TRBJ2-7, with a possible D match to TRBD1 (6 bases). CDR3 size: 15 residues. Trimming cost V 3 bases and J 1 base, with 13 bases left between them. Germline CDR1 reads SGHTA; CDR2 reads FQGNSA. The CDR3 region is CASSFSGVSSYEQYF. The CDR3, as DNA: TGTGCCAGCAGCTTTTCAGGGGTGAGTTCCTACGAGCAGTACTTC.

The rearrangement joins TRBV7-2 to TRBJ2-7, with TRBD1 matching over 8 bases. Germline V gene data show CDR1 as SGHTA and CDR2 as FQGNSA. The V gene end was trimmed by 3 bases and the J gene end by 4 bases; junction bases not matched to a gene: 8. The CDR3 has 15 amino acids. Here the CDR3 reads CASSFGQGRGYEQYF. CDR3 coding DNA: TGTGCCAGCAGCTTTGGACAGGGAAGAGGGTACGAGCAGTACTTC.

The CDR3, as DNA: TGTGCCAGCAGCTTAGCTCTTAGAGCCACCGGGGAGCTGTTTTTT. Amino acid sequence: CASSLALRATGELFF. This chain uses TRBV7-6 with TRBJ2-2; D gene unclear. This CDR3 has 15 amino acids. Germline CDR1 and CDR2: SGHVS and FNYEAQ. The germline V and J ends were trimmed by 0 bases and 4 bases, with 9 bases remaining between them. Variable domain in full (rest from reference TRBV7-6 and TRBJ2-2): GAGVSQSPRYKVTKRGQDVALRCDPISGHVSLYWYRQALGQGPEFLTYFNYEAQQDKSGLPNDRFSAERPEGSISTLTIQRTEQRDSAMYRCASSLALRATGELFFGEGSRLTVL.